The 19 T cell receptor beta chains in this list originate from one sample, sequenced in a study of shared clonotypes between healthy human individuals. Naive CD8 populations comprised CD45RO-negative cells positively selected for CCR7, excluding terminally differentiated effector memory CD45RA+ cells. Repertoires were generated with immunoSEQ multiplex PCR, while TCRdb's copy carries only in-frame clones and drops some. The sample contains under 850,000 clones, about 91% of which appear only once. Source material: naive CD8+ T cells sorted from blood. The receptors originated from a man between 25 and 39 years old in good health.

The rearrangement joins TRBV27 to TRBJ2-1; D might be TRBD2 (5 bases). Between the trimmed V and J ends, which lost 2 bases and 0 bases, there was a span of 11 bases. Germline V lookup: CDR1 MNHEY, CDR2 SMNVEV (reference sequence). The CDR3 consists of 16 residues. The CDR3 coding sequence is TGTGCCAGCAGTTTACTGACTACGAGCTCCTACAATGAGCAGTTCTTC. Its translation: CASSLLTTSSYNEQFF.

V gene TRBV6-5 combines with J gene TRBJ1-2; D is perhaps TRBD1 (6 bases). V was cut by 2 bases and J by 6 bases, with 13 bases left in between. The CDR3 extends over 14 amino acids. Per germline, CDR1 MNHEY and CDR2 SVGAGI. In nucleotides, the CDR3 is TGTGCCAGCAGTTACCCGGGGGCGCAGGATGGCTACACCTTC. It specifies CASSYPGAQDGYTF.

The chain uses TRBV11-1 and TRBJ2-1; possibly TRBD1 for D (5 bases). This CDR3 is 11 amino acids long. V was pared by 6 bases and J by 10 bases, with 10 bases between. Germline V gene sequence: CDR1 SGHAT, CDR2 FQDESV (reference sequence). CDR3 nucleotide sequence: TGTGCCAGCAGAGGTTCAGGGGAGCAGTTCTTC. It is translated as CASRGSGEQFF.

The chain joins TRBV29-1 to TRBJ2-3, with 7 bases fitting TRBD1. The germline gives CDR1 SQVTM, CDR2 ANQGSEA. With 7 bases clipped from V and 1 base from J, the junction kept 11 bases outside the gene matches. The CDR3 consists of 15 residues. The CDR3 region is CSAETTGMGTDTQYF. CDR3 coding DNA: TGCAGCGCCGAGACGACAGGGATGGGCACAGATACGCAGTATTTT.

The chain recombines TRBV13 with TRBJ2-7, with TRBD1 as a possible D gene (6 bases). The CDR3 contains 13 residues. Germline V lookup: CDR1 PRHDT, CDR2 FYEKMQ (reference sequence). The V end was cut by 6 bases, the J end by 5 bases, with 14 bases between. In DNA form, the CDR3 reads TGTGCCAGCAGTTTACAGGGTTCCCACGAGCAGTACTTC. Protein product: CASSLQGSHEQYF.

The CDR3 spells CASSHGTGVQPQHF. The CDR3 nucleotides are TGTGCCAGCAGCCACGGGACAGGGGTTCAGCCCCAGCATTTT. This chain joins TRBV4-2 and TRBJ1-5, with TRBD1 matching 10 bases. The V segment lost 3 bases and the J segment 6 bases; nucleotides outside the gene matches: 2. Per germline, CDR1 LGHNA and CDR2 YNFKEQ. The CDR3 length is 14 residues.

The chain links TRBV28 to TRBJ2-3, with 10 positions matching TRBD2. J gave up 0 bases and V 5 bases, and 8 bases lay outside the gene matches. Germline-derived CDR1 and CDR2 are MDHEN and SYDVKM. There are 17 residues in the CDR3. This CDR3 reads CASSPGLAEPSTDTQYF. CDR3 in DNA: TGTGCCAGCAGTCCTGGACTAGCGGAGCCCAGCACAGATACGCAGTATTTT.

The V gene is TRBV4-1, the J gene TRBJ2-5; D is unresolved. Trimming stripped 4 bases from V and 2 bases from J, with 5 bases between. In germline, CDR1 is MGHRA, CDR2 YSYEKL. The CDR3 extends over 12 amino acids. CDR3 in amino acids: CASSPGQETQYF. CDR3 in DNA: TGCGCCAGCAGCCCCGGACAAGAGACCCAGTACTTC.

V is TRBV7-9 and J is TRBJ2-2; the match to TRBD2 covers 9 bases. Germline V gene lookup returns CDR1 SEHNR and CDR2 FQNEAQ (reference sequence). This CDR3 is 17 amino acids long. With 3 bases clipped from V and 4 bases from J, the junction kept 9 bases outside the gene matches. This chain's CDR3 is CASSFLAGVGFTGELFF. The CDR3 nucleotides are TGTGCCAGCAGCTTTTTAGCGGGAGTGGGATTCACCGGGGAGCTGTTTTTT.

This rearrangement joins TRBV10-1 to TRBJ2-1; tentative D call: TRBD1 (6 bases). CDR1 and CDR2 (germline): WNHNN, SYGVQD (reference sequence). The CDR3 runs to 16 residues. V lost 1 base to trimming and J lost 9 bases, with 19 bases between them. The CDR3 DNA reads as TGCGCCAGCAGTGAGTACAGGGCCTCCGGCAGGGGTGAGCAGTTCTTC. Its translation is CASSEYRASGRGEQFF.

The rearrangement links TRBV28 to TRBJ1-1; possibly TRBD1 for D (5 bases). Trimming left V 3 bases short and J 4 bases short, with 15 bases between. This CDR3 is 15 amino acids long. Germline CDR1 reads MDHEN; CDR2 reads SYDVKM. In DNA form, the CDR3 reads TGTGCCAGCAGTTTGCGCCCTGGGGGGGGCACTGAAGCTTTCTTT. This codes for CASSLRPGGGTEAFF.

This chain joins TRBV28 and TRBJ2-6; unclear D gene. This CDR3 has 12 amino acids. Per the germline V gene, CDR1 is MDHEN and CDR2 is SYDVKM. The V end lost 6 bases, the J end lost 2 bases, and 2 bases lay between the germline ends. The CDR3 nucleotides read TGTGCCAGCAGGGCTGGGGCCAACGTCCTGACTTTC. Residues: CASRAGANVLTF.

The CDR3 bases are TGTGCCAGCAGCCCGAGACAGGGTACCTACGAGCAGTACTTC. Translating it yields CASSPRQGTYEQYF. The chain recombines TRBV7-9 with TRBJ2-7; 7 bases are a match to TRBD1. CDR1 is SEHNR and CDR2 is FQNEAQ in the germline V gene (reference sequence). Germline trimming cut 5 bases from V and 2 bases from J; bases unmatched to any gene: 6. The CDR3 spans 14 residues.

V gene TRBV28 combines with J gene TRBJ2-7; 12 nucleotides align to TRBD1. Germline V gives CDR1 MDHEN, CDR2 SYDVKM. The V gene end was trimmed by 9 bases and the J gene end by 7 bases; junction bases not matched to a gene: 13. The CDR3 has 15 residues. CDR3 residues: CASNIAGTGGSEQYF. DNA of the CDR3: TGTGCCAGTAATATCGCCGGGACAGGGGGCTCTGAGCAGTACTTC.

The chain combines TRBV19 with TRBJ1-4; 7 nucleotides align to TRBD1. The CDR3 is made up of 12 amino acids. Per germline, CDR1 LNHDA and CDR2 SQIVND (reference sequence). Trimming at V came to 10 bases and at J to 11 bases, leaving 10 bases not matched to a gene. This CDR3 reads CATRQGGRKLFF. CDR3 coding DNA: TGTGCCACTCGACAGGGCGGAAGGAAACTGTTTTTT.

V gene TRBV9 combines with J gene TRBJ2-7; TRBD2 is a possible D gene (5 bases). Germline V gene lookup returns CDR1 SGDLS and CDR2 YYNGEE. This CDR3 spans 18 amino acids. The V gene lost 0 bases and the J gene lost 0 bases, with 19 bases spanning the gap. CDR3 sequence: CASSVGFRGAGNSYEQYF. The DNA of the CDR3 is TGTGCCAGCAGCGTAGGGTTTCGGGGAGCCGGTAACTCCTACGAGCAGTACTTC.

This clone was detected once. The rearrangement uses TRBV7-6 and TRBJ2-1, with D unresolved. This CDR3 is built from 12 residues. The V gene lost 5 bases and the J gene lost 8 bases, with 10 bases spanning the gap. CDR1 and CDR2 from the germline V gene are SGHVS and FNYEAQ. The CDR3 DNA sequence: TGTGCCAGCAGCACCCAAGGCTATGAGCAGTTCTTC. Protein sequence: CASSTQGYEQFF.

The CDR3 region is CASSMEANGYTF. CDR3 nucleotides: TGCGCCAGCAGTATGGAGGCAAATGGCTACACCTTC. The chain has TRBV5-1 and TRBJ1-2, with unresolved D. Trimming stripped 5 bases from V and 6 bases from J, with 11 bases between. Germline-derived CDR1 and CDR2 are SGHRS and YFSETQ. There are 12 residues in the CDR3.

The V gene is TRBV2, the J gene TRBJ1-5, with D possibly being TRBD1 (6 bases). The V end lost 0 bases, the J end lost 15 bases, and 15 bases lay between the germline ends. The germline V gene encodes CDR1 SNHLY and CDR2 FYNNEI. The CDR3 spans 13 residues. The CDR3 reads CASSEALRQGMHF. The CDR3 coding sequence is TGTGCCAGCAGTGAAGCGCTTCGGCAGGGGATGCATTTT.